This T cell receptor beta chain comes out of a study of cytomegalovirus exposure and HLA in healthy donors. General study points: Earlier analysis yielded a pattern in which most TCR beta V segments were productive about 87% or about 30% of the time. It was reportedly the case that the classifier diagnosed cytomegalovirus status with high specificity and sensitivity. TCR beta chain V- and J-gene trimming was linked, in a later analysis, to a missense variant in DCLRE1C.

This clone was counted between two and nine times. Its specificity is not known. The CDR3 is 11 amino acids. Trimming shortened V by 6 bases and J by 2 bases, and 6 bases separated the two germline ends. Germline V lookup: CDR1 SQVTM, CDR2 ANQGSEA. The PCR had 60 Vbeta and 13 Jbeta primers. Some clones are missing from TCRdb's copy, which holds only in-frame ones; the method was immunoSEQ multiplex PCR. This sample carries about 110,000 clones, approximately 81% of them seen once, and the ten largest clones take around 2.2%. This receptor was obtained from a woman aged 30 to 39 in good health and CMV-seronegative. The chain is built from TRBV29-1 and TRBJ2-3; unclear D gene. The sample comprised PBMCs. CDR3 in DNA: TGCAGCGTCCGAGACACAGATACGCAGTATTTT. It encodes CSVRDTDTQYF.